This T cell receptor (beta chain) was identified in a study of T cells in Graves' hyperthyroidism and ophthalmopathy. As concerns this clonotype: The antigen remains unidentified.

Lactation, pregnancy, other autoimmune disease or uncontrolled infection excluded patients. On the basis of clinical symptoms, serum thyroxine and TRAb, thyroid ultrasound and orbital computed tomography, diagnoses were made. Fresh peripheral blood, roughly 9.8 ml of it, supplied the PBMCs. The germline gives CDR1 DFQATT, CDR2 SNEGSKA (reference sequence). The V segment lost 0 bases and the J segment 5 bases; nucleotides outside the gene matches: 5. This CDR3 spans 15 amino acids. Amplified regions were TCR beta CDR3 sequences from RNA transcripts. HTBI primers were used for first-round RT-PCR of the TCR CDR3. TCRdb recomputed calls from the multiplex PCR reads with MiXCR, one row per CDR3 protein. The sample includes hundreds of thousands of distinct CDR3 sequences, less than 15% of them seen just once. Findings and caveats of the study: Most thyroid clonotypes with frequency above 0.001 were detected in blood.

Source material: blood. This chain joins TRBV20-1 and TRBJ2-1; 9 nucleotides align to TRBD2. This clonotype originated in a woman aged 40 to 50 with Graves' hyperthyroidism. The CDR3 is CSARDYSGSNNEQFF. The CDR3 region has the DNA TGCAGTGCTAGAGATTATAGCGGGAGCAACAATGAGCAGTTCTTC.